Listed below are T cell receptor beta chains from one sample, sequenced in a study of radiotherapy plus CTLA-4 blockade in lung cancer. Only in-frame clones appear in the TCRdb table, and some are missing; sequencing was by immunoSEQ multiplex PCR. Of about 39,000 clones detected, roughly 73% appear once; the ten largest clones hold 20% to 30%. Sequenced here: peripheral blood, sampled from a patient treated with radiotherapy plus ipilimumab. Source of these receptors: a human donor with non-small cell lung cancer that progressed on radiotherapy plus ipilimumab. The conserved cysteine and the conserved F or W are not part of the CDR3 here. Clone size appears in some rows only: once, few, many, or a class for an expanded clone.

v_call,cdr3_length,clone_size,cdr3_aa
TRBV11-2,12,NA,ASSFPLDTGELF
TRBV10-3,11,NA,AISDPAVFEQY
TRBV27,13,NA,ASSLFPGAGNTIY
TRBV5-1,13,NA,ASSRGTGGADTQY
TRBV5-4,12,NA,ASSLAGADYGYT
TRBV25-1,13,NA,ASSEFGGAADTQY
TRBV4-1,13,NA,ASSQDWRGDTEAF
TRBV5-6,17,once,ASSLRDSEEGFYNSPLH
TRBV2,10,NA,ASSRLVETQY
TRBV29-1,10,NA,SGESYYTEAF
TRBV2,11,NA,ASIGRGNYGYT
TRBV6-5,12,NA,ASRADRVGYEQY
TRBV4-2,15,few,ASSQGFLAGMGDTQY
TRBV6-5,10,few,ASRAGSSGYT
TRBV7-9,13,NA,ASSFLAGGRDEQF
TRBV9,13,NA,ASSALGRENSPLH
TRBV7-2,13,NA,ASSATGSSYNEQF
TRBV28,10,few,ANGGANYGYT
TRBV2,11,once,ASKWDYQETQY
TRBV10-3,15,NA,AISDHARGQAGEKLF
TRBV27,12,NA,ASSSLTPRDEQY
TRBV6-1,12,NA,ASRRGGEDYGYT
TRBV7-9,12,few,ASSATGPDTEAF
TRBV19,14,NA,ASSIPGQGALNEQF
TRBV6-6,10,NA,ASSYSTGGYT
TRBV5-1,14,NA,ASSRGTGGSGEKLF
TRBV7-9,12,NA,ASSPQAGSPEAF
TRBV6-1,12,few,ASSEDSFSYEQY
TRBV6-5,11,NA,ASSYGGTDTQY
TRBV6-5,11,NA,ASSYGRGTEAF
TRBV7-9,14,NA,ASRPTGTAQIYGYT
TRBV11-2,13,NA,ASSSLGQGGETQY
TRBV5-1,12,NA,ASSSTGGGTEAF
TRBV2,16,NA,ASSEWPGGAGTYNEQF
TRBV5-1,13,NA,ASSLGTGGNEKLF
TRBV9,11,NA,ASSAGLGGGYT
TRBV7-2,11,NA,ASSPSQYQPQH